The clone carrying this T cell receptor beta chain appeared once. The data were taken from a study of blood T cell repertoires in COVID-19. About the research overall: The United States, Italy and Spain provided the acute and convalescent COVID-19 samples.

Germline trimming cut 0 bases from V and 1 base from J; bases unmatched to any gene: 11. Germline V gene data show CDR1 as LGHNA and CDR2 as YNFKEQ. This CDR3 has 19 amino acids. The repertoire was sequenced with immunoSEQ multiplex PCR; TCRdb's copy has only in-frame clones and lacks some. The sample has 200,000 to 250,000 clones, 75% to 90% seen once. The sequence was collected from a woman in her 70s with COVID-19, enrolled during active disease. The rearrangement links TRBV4-2 to TRBJ2-7, with 11 bases matching TRBD2. Sequencing was performed on peripheral blood. This chain's CDR3 is CASSQEARVRLAGSYEQYF. The CDR3 nucleotides read TGTGCCAGCAGCCAAGAAGCCCGGGTTAGACTAGCGGGGTCCTACGAGCAGTACTTC.